This TCR beta chain stems from a study of blood T cell repertoires in COVID-19. Per the authors' pipeline: Using reference gene primer amplification, nucleated cell counts were estimated. Clones were read by immunoSEQ multiplex PCR, and TCRdb kept only the in-frame ones, dropping some. V and J calls and clone size follow that table, whereas D and trimming were derived from the DNA. The sample lists around 240,000 clones; around 93% were seen once. This CDR3 contains 13 residues. Germline loops: CDR1 MNHEY, CDR2 SMNVEV (reference sequence). Trimming cost V 3 bases and J 2 bases, with 8 bases left between them.

The chain carries TRBV27 and TRBJ2-7, with D unresolved. The receptor's source is a human donor in a cohort exposed to, infected with or recovered from COVID-19 (not recorded which). The donor label of this sample is uncertain. Input material: PBMCs or T cells enriched from blood (not recorded which). The chain's CDR3 is CASSLGSAYEQYF. CDR3 in DNA: TGTGCCAGCAGTTTGGGCAGTGCCTACGAGCAGTACTTC.